This TCR beta chain was profiled in a study of T cells in Graves' hyperthyroidism and ophthalmopathy. Study background: At the time of initial diagnosis and before any treatment, peripheral blood was collected. Study-level findings and limits: Most clonotypes expanded in thyroid above 0.001 were likewise present in blood.

The TCR beta CDR3 regions underwent amplification using RNA transcripts as the source. RT-PCR in the first round (using the HTBI primer set) targeted the TCR CDR3. TCRdb reanalysed the multiplex PCR reads using MiXCR and keeps one entry per CDR3 protein. The sample carries around 700,000 distinct CDR3 sequences, over 15% recorded once. The study enrolled patients aged 18 to 65 with newly diagnosed hyperthyroidism of under 2 months' duration. Diagnoses were made from clinical symptoms, serum measures (thyroxine and TRAb), thyroid ultrasound and orbital computed tomography. The table lists this clonotype with a few counts. Its antigen is still unknown. Sequencing input: blood. The TCR sequence derives from a woman aged 50 to 65 with Graves' hyperthyroidism that later progressed to Graves' ophthalmopathy.

CDR3 loop: CATLKTGEAYNEQFF. The CDR3 DNA is TGTGCCACCCTTAAGACAGGGGAAGCCTACAATGAGCAGTTCTTC. The V call is TRBV10-3, the J call TRBJ2-1, with TRBD1 identical over 8 bases. Germline loops: CDR1 ENHRY, CDR2 SYGVKD. The CDR3 loop spans 15 amino acids. V dropped 10 bases and J dropped 2; count of bases not matched to a gene: 10.